One sample yielded the 21 T cell receptor beta chains listed below, sequenced in a study of post-analysis software for immune sequencing data. Their antigen targets remain unknown. The study's findings and limits: Elevated frequency relative to controls characterized several TRBV segments in patients, TRBV5-6, TRBV5-1 and TRBV20-1 among them.

Researchers reported that TCR beta cDNA libraries carried unique molecular identifiers. TCRdb used MiXCR to reprocess the PCR reads, holding one entry per CDR3 protein. This sample has about 400,000 distinct CDR3 sequences; 30% to 45% occur once, and the top ten carry roughly 12%. Sequenced input: blood. The receptors here all came from a girl aged 5-17 years with multiple sclerosis.

There are many counts of this clonotype. V usage is TRBV7-2 and J usage is TRBJ2-4, with D possibly being TRBD1 (5 bases). The CDR3 covers 15 residues. Trimming cost V 5 bases and J 2 bases, with 13 bases left between them. Germline values: CDR1 SGHTA, CDR2 FQGNSA. CDR3 sequence: CASSPRQNPKNIQYF. CDR3 in DNA: TGTGCCAGCAGCCCAAGACAGAATCCCAAAAACATTCAGTACTTC.

This clonotype was counted only a few times. This sequence joins TRBV20-1 and TRBJ1-2, with a tentative D call TRBD1 (6 bases). V lost 3 bases to trimming and J lost 0 bases, with 11 bases between them. The CDR3 runs to 14 residues. Germline lookup yields CDR1 DFQATT and CDR2 SNEGSKA (reference sequence). The CDR3 sequence: CSARGQRANYGYTF. The CDR3 region has the DNA TGCAGTGCTAGGGGACAAAGAGCTAACTATGGCTACACCTTC.

This clonotype appeared a few times. The chain is built from TRBV7-2 and TRBJ2-1, with 11 bases fitting TRBD2. The ends lost 3 bases at V and 4 bases at J; junction bases unmatched: 8. The germline CDR1 and CDR2 sequences are SGHTA and FQGNSA. The CDR3 totals 17 residues. CDR3 bases: TGTGCCAGCAGCTTCCAACTAGCGGGGGACCTATACAATGAGCAGTTCTTC. Protein sequence: CASSFQLAGDLYNEQFF. Full variable domain (outside the CDR3, taken from reference TRBV7-2 and TRBJ2-1): GAGVSQSPSNKVTEKGKDVELRCDPISGHTALYWYRQSLGQGLEFLIYFQGNSAPDKSGLPSDRFSAERTGGSVSTLTIQRTQQEDSAVYLCASSFQLAGDLYNEQFFGPGTRLTVL.

This clonotype was picked up a small number of times. This chain uses TRBV29-1 with TRBJ1-2, with TRBD1 identical over 11 bases. J was trimmed by 6 bases and V by 7 bases; bases with no gene match: 4. CDR3 length: 12 amino acids. Germline CDR1 reads SQVTM; CDR2 reads ANQGSEA. CDR3 bases: TGCAGCGGTATGGGACAGGGGGATGGCTACACCTTC. Its protein product is CSGMGQGDGYTF.

Note on this clonotype: Because the CDR3 is missing its conserved closing phenylalanine or tryptophan, this is likely a read error. The chain joins TRBV3-1 to TRBJ2-5; 8 bases are shared with TRBD2. The V gene end was trimmed by 2 bases and the J gene end by 5 bases; junction bases not matched to a gene: 4. The CDR3 runs 14 residues. Germline values: CDR1 LGHDT, CDR2 YNNKEL (reference sequence). The CDR3 DNA is TGTGCCAGCAGCCAAAAGGGGACTAGGGAGACCCAGTACCTC. As protein: CASSQKGTRETQYL.

The CDR3 spells CASSPGGGDEQFF. Written as DNA, the CDR3 is TGCGCCAGCAGCCCCGGGGGCGGGGATGAGCAGTTCTTC. The chain uses TRBV4-1 and TRBJ2-1; either TRBD1 or TRBD2 may fit D (6 bases each). V was clipped by 4 bases and J by 8 bases, with 12 bases between them. This CDR3 is built from 13 residues. Germline V gene data show CDR1 as MGHRA and CDR2 as YSYEKL.

In this sample, this clonotype turned up a few times. The CDR3 here is CAISESPGTDTQYF. The CDR3 bases are TGTGCCATCAGTGAGTCCCCAGGCACAGATACGCAGTATTTT. The rearrangement links TRBV10-3 to TRBJ2-3; D gene uncertain. This CDR3 has 14 amino acids. Germline lookup yields CDR1 ENHRY and CDR2 SYGVKD. The germline V and J ends were trimmed by 0 bases and 1 base, with 5 bases remaining between them.

This clonotype has a handful of counts. V gene TRBV9 combines with J gene TRBJ2-7; the match to TRBD1 covers 8 bases. The DNA end lines up better with TRBJ2-5; the J call may be wrong. The CDR3 runs 15 residues. Germline V gives CDR1 SGDLS, CDR2 YYNGEE. CDR3 amino acids: CASSGRGTGGETQYF. CDR3 coding DNA: TGTGCCAGCAGCGGTCGAGGGACAGGCGGGGAGACCCAGTACTTC.

This clonotype came up a few times. DNA for the CDR3: TGTGCCAGCAGGGCGGGACACGAAAAACTGTTTTTT. Encoded protein: CASRAGHEKLFF. The chain recombines TRBV6-6 with TRBJ1-4, with TRBD1 as a possible D gene (6 bases). V lost 6 bases to trimming and J lost 8 bases, with 10 bases between them. The CDR3 contains 12 residues. Germline loops: CDR1 MNHNY, CDR2 SVGAGI (reference sequence).

Regarding this clonotype: Because it lacks the conserved phenylalanine or tryptophan at the end, this CDR3 is likely a read error. The rearrangement links TRBV12-3 or TRBV12-4 to TRBJ2-3; 11 bases fit TRBD2. This CDR3 has 15 amino acids. CDR3 loop: CASSPPSGGRDAQYS. Written as DNA, the CDR3 is TGTGCCAGCAGTCCCCCTAGCGGGGGGCGAGATGCGCAGTATTCT.

This chain connects TRBV7-2 to TRBJ1-2, with 8 bases identical to TRBD1. This CDR3 spans 15 amino acids. Germline lookup yields CDR1 SGHTA and CDR2 FQGNSA. V trimming: 0 bases; J trimming: 8 bases; junction bases outside the gene matches: 8. The CDR3 DNA is TGTGCCAGCAGCTTAGCGACAGGGGTGTGGGGCGGCTACACCTTC. Residues: CASSLATGVWGGYTF.

J is TRBJ2-7 and V is TRBV6-6, with 8 bases aligning to TRBD1. The ends lost 3 bases at V and 2 bases at J; junction bases unmatched: 6. The CDR3 has 15 residues. Germline V gives CDR1 MNHNY, CDR2 SVGAGI (reference sequence). The CDR3 DNA reads as TGTGCCAGCAGTTATCCGGGACAGGCTACCTACGAGCAGTACTTC. It codes for CASSYPGQATYEQYF.

The V gene is TRBV5-1, the J gene TRBJ2-5, with a weak D call TRBD1 (6 bases). V was clipped by 0 bases and J by 3 bases, with 9 bases between them. Germline values: CDR1 SGHRS, CDR2 YFSETQ. The CDR3 is 14 amino acids. CDR3 DNA: TGCGCCAGCAGCTTGGCGGCAGGGGAAGAGACCCAGTACTTC. It yields the protein CASSLAAGEETQYF.

The V and J genes are TRBV7-2 and TRBJ2-5; D remains unclear. V lost 5 bases and J lost 1, with 23 bases in between. Germline CDR1 is SGHTA and CDR2 is FQGNSA. This CDR3 is 18 amino acids long. CDR3 loop: CASSTPPGRRGVQETQYF. Here the CDR3 DNA reads TGTGCCAGCAGCACTCCTCCGGGTAGGCGAGGAGTCCAAGAGACCCAGTACTTC. The whole variable domain, remainder taken from reference TRBV7-2 and TRBJ2-5, is GAGVSQSPSNKVTEKGKDVELRCDPISGHTALYWYRQSLGQGLEFLIYFQGNSAPDKSGLPSDRFSAERTGGSVSTLTIQRTQQEDSAVYLCASSTPPGRRGVQETQYFGPGTRLLVL.

The chain carries TRBV7-9 and TRBJ1-4; 7 bases fit TRBD1. The CDR3 spans 15 residues. In germline, CDR1 is SEHNR, CDR2 FQNEAQ (reference sequence). Trimming cost V 5 bases and J 4 bases; bases outside gene matches: 7. The DNA for the CDR3 is TGTGCCAGCAGCAACCGGGACAGTTATAATGAAAAACTGTTTTTT. Its protein is CASSNRDSYNEKLFF.

This clonotype was seen a handful of times. The chain couples TRBV7-9 to TRBJ1-2; D is unresolved. The CDR3 loop spans 11 amino acids. Germline V gene lookup returns CDR1 SEHNR and CDR2 FQNEAQ (reference sequence). Trimming stripped 7 bases from V and 7 bases from J, with 10 bases between. CDR3 protein: CASNIAGGYTF. The CDR3 coding sequence is TGTGCCAGCAACATCGCGGGTGGCTACACCTTC.

V and J are TRBV28 and TRBJ2-3, with 8 bases identical to TRBD2. V shed 5 bases, J shed 3 bases, and the junction held 10 bases outside the gene matches. The CDR3 runs to 16 residues. Germline V gene lookup returns CDR1 MDHEN and CDR2 SYDVKM. CDR3 region: CASSPGGAAGTDTQYF. CDR3 in DNA: TGTGCCAGCAGTCCCGGGGGGGCCGCAGGGACAGATACGCAGTATTTT.

This clonotype was seen ten or more times. The chain recombines TRBV12-3 or TRBV12-4 with TRBJ1-2, with D possibly matching TRBD1 (5 bases). The CDR3 has 17 amino acids. V was cut by 5 bases and J by 6 bases, with 25 bases left in between. Written as DNA, the CDR3 is TGTGCCAGCAGTCCTGGTGGGGCCCTGAGGAAGTCGCATGGCTACACCTTC. It codes for CASSPGGALRKSHGYTF.

This clonotype has more than one count but fewer than ten. The V call is TRBV6-6, the J call TRBJ1-1; no clear D. V was shortened by 4 bases and J by 8 bases, with 11 bases between the two germline ends. Germline CDR1 reads MNHNY; CDR2 reads SVGAGI (reference sequence). The CDR3 is 12 amino acids. DNA for the CDR3: TGTGCCAGCAGTTTCAAGTCGGGAGAAGCTTTCTTT. Protein product: CASSFKSGEAFF.

V and J are TRBV2 and TRBJ1-6; TRBD1 is a possible D gene (6 bases). Germline assignment: CDR1 SNHLY and CDR2 FYNNEI. The CDR3 spans 15 residues. With 1 base removed from V and 10 bases from J, the gap between germline ends came to 14 bases. DNA of the CDR3: TGTGCCAGCAGTGAAGAAACAGGGTCGGGGTCACCCCTCCACTTT. This codes for CASSEETGSGSPLHF.

This chain joins TRBV29-1 and TRBJ2-3, with D possibly TRBD2 on 6 matching bases. Trimming took off 1 base at V and 5 bases at J, with 10 bases between the two ends. Germline CDR1 is SQVTM and CDR2 is ANQGSEA. The CDR3 spans 13 residues. The CDR3 DNA reads TGCAGCGTTGAAGTATCTAGCGAAGATACGCAGTATTTT. This sequence encodes CSVEVSSEDTQYF.